Reported below is one T cell receptor (beta chain). Its antigen remains unidentified. This sample is part of a study of OX40 agonist ivuxolimab in advanced cancers. Study context: Males comprised around 80% of the group, whose mean age was about 61 years (range 23 to 79).

V dropped 1 base and J dropped 5 bases, with 12 bases sitting between them. The CDR3 loop spans 15 amino acids. Germline V gene lookup returns CDR1 LGHNA and CDR2 YNFKEQ. Repertoires were generated with immunoSEQ multiplex PCR, while TCRdb's copy carries only in-frame clones and drops some. The top ten clones hold less than 0.6% of a sample with about 61,000 clones, 82% of them seen once. Study results and caveats: Averaging showed that CD8+ T cells had more expanded clones than CD4+ did.

The rearrangement joins TRBV4-2 to TRBJ2-1; either TRBD1 or TRBD2 may supply D (5 bases each). The TCR was taken from an adult with an advanced solid tumor such as melanoma, head and neck, liver or kidney cancer. Sequencing used CD4+ or CD8+ T cells sorted from blood, obtained in a trial of the OX40 agonist ivuxolimab. Here the CDR3 DNA reads TGTGCCAGCAGCCAAGCGACGTTGGGGGACAATGAGCAGTTCTTC. It is translated as CASSQATLGDNEQFF.